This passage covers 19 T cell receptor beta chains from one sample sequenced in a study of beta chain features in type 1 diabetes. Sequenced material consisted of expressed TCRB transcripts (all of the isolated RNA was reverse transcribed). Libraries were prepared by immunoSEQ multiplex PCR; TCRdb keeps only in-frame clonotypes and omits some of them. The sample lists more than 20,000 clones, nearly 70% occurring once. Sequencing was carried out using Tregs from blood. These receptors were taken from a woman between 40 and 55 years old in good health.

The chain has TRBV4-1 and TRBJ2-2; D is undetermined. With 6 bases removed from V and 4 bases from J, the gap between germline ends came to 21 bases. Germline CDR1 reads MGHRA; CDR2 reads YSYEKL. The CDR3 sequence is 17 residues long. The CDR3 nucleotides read TGCGCCAGCAGGGCGGTGGCGCCATCAATCCTCACCGGGGAGCTGTTTTTT. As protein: CASRAVAPSILTGELFF.

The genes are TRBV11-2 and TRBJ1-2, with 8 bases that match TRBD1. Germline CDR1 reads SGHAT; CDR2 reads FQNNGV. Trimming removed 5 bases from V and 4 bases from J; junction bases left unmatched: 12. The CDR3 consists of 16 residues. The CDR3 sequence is CASSPSGQGGSYGYTF. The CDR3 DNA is TGTGCCAGCAGCCCTTCAGGACAGGGAGGCAGCTATGGCTACACCTTC.

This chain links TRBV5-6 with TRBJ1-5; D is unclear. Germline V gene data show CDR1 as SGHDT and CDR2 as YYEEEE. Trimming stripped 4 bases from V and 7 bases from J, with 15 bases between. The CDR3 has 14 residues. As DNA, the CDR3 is TGTGCCAGCAGCGCCCGGAGTGTCGCGCAGCCCCAGCATTTT. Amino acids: CASSARSVAQPQHF.

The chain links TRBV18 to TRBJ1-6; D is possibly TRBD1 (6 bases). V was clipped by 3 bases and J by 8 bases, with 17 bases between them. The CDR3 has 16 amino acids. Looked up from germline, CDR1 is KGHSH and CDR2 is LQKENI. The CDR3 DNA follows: TGTGCCAGCTCACCCAGGGGAAGCATCGGGGATTCACCCCTCCACTTT. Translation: CASSPRGSIGDSPLHF.

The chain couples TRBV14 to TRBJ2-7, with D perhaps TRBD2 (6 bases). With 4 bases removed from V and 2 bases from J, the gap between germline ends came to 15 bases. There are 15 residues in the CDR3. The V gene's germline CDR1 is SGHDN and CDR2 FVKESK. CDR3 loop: CASSLLRAGTYEQYF. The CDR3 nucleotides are TGTGCCAGCAGCCTTCTGCGGGCGGGGACCTACGAGCAGTACTTC.

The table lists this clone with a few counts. In nucleotides, the CDR3 is TGTGCCAGCAGCCCCGGGACAGCCCTAGCCAAAAACATTCAGTACTTC. Residues: CASSPGTALAKNIQYF. V usage is TRBV14 and J usage is TRBJ2-4; 7 nucleotides align to TRBD1. Trimming took 4 bases from V and 0 from J; bases not matched to a gene: 6. Germline values: CDR1 SGHDN, CDR2 FVKESK. The length of the CDR3 is 16 residues.

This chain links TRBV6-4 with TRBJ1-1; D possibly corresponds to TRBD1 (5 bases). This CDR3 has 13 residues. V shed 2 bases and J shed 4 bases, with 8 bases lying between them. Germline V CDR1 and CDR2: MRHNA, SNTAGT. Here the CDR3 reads CASSDRGITEAFF. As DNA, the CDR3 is TGTGCCAGCAGTGACCGGGGGATCACTGAAGCTTTCTTT.

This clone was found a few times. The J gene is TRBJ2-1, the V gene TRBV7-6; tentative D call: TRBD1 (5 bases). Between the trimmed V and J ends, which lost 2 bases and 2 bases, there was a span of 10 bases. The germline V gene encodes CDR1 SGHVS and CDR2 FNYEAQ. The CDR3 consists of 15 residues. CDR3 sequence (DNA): TGTGCCAGCAGCTTAATGGGGCAGGCCTACAATGAGCAGTTCTTC. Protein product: CASSLMGQAYNEQFF.

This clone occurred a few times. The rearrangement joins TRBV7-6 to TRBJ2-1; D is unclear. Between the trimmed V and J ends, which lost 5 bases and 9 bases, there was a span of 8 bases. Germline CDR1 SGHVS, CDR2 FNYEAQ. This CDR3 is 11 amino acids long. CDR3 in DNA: TGTGCCAGCAGCCGATTCGGTGAGCAGTTCTTC. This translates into CASSRFGEQFF.

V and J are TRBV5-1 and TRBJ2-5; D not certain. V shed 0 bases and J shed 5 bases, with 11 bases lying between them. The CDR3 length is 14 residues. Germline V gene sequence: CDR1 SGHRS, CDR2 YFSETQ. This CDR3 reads CASSLGLVWETQYF. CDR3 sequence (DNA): TGCGCCAGCAGCTTGGGCCTAGTTTGGGAGACCCAGTACTTC. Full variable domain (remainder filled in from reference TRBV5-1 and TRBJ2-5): KAGVTQTPRYLIKTRGQQVTLSCSPISGHRSVSWYQQTPGQGLQFLFEYFSETQRNKGNFPGRFSGRQFSNSRSEMNVSTLELGDSALYLCASSLGLVWETQYFGPGTRLLVL.

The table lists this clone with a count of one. This chain's CDR3 is CASSIRGGLAGGQRADTQYF. DNA of the CDR3: TGTGCCAGTAGTATACGGGGGGGACTAGCGGGGGGGCAGCGAGCAGATACGCAGTATTTT. This chain uses TRBV19 with TRBJ2-3, with 16 bases aligning to TRBD2. Losses at the gene ends were 2 bases for V and 4 bases for J; bases not matched to a gene: 12. The CDR3 is 20 residues long. Germline V lookup: CDR1 LNHDA, CDR2 SQIVND (reference sequence).

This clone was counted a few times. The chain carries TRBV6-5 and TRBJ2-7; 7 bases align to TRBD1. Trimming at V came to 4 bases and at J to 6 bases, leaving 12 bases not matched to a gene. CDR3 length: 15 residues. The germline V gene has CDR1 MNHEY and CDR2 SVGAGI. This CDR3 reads CASSFLRQGRVEQYF. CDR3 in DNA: TGTGCCAGCAGTTTTCTAAGACAGGGAAGAGTCGAGCAGTACTTC.

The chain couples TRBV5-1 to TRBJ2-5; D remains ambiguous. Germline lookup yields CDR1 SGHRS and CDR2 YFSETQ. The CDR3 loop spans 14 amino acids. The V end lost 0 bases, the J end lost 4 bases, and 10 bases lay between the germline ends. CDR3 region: CASSLAAGPETQYF. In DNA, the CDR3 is TGCGCCAGCAGCTTGGCCGCTGGCCCAGAGACCCAGTACTTC.

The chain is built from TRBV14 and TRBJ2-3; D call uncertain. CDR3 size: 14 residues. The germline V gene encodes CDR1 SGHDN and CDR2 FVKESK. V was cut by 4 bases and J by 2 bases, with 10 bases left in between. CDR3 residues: CASSPRIVTDTQYF. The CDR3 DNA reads TGTGCCAGCAGCCCCAGGATTGTCACAGATACGCAGTATTTT. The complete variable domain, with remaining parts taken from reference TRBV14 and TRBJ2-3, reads EAGVTQFPSHSVIEKGQTVTLRCDPISGHDNLYWYRRVMGKEIKFLLHFVKESKQDESGMPNNRFLAERTGGTYSTLKVQPAELEDSGVYFCASSPRIVTDTQYFGPGTRLTVL.

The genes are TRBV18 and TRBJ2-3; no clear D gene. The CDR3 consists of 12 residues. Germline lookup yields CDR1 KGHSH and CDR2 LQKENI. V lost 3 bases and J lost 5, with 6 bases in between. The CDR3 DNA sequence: TGTGCCAGCTCACCCTCGAGAGATACGCAGTATTTT. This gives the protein CASSPSRDTQYF. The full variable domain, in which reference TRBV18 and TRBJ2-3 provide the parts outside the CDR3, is NAGVMQNPRHLVRRRGQEARLRCSPMKGHSHVYWYRQLPEEGLKFMVYLQKENIIDESGMPKERFSAEFPKEGPSILRIQQVVRGDSAAYFCASSPSRDTQYFGPGTRLTVL.

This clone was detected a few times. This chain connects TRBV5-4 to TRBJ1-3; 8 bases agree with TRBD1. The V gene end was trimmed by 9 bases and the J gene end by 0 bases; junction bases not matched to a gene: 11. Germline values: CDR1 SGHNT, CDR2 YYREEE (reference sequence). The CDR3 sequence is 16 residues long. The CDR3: CATQNSDRASGNTIYF. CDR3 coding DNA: TGTGCCACCCAAAACTCGGACAGGGCCTCTGGAAACACCATATATTTT.

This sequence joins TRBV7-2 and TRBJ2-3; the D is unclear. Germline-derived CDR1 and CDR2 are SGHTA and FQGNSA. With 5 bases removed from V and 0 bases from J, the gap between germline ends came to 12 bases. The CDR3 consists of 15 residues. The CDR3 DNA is TGTGCCAGCAGCGTGCGGCCGGCTAGCACAGATACGCAGTATTTT. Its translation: CASSVRPASTDTQYF.

CDR3 in DNA: TGTGCCAGCAGCCGCATTGTGGGACTAGCGGGGGGGAATGAGCAGTTCTTC. Translation: CASSRIVGLAGGNEQFF. This chain links TRBV7-2 with TRBJ2-1; 16 bases map to TRBD2. With 5 bases clipped from V and 7 bases from J, the junction kept 8 bases outside the gene matches. The length of the CDR3 is 17 residues. The germline CDR1 and CDR2 sequences are SGHTA and FQGNSA.

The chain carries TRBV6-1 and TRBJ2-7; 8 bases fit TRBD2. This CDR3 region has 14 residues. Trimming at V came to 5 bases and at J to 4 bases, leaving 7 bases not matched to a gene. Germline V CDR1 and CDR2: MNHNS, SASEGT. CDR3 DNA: TGTGCCAGCAGTCGAGCGGGGGAGCAGTACGAGCAGTACTTC. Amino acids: CASSRAGEQYEQYF.